A few counts support the clone carrying this TCR beta chain. The antigen is undetermined. Via MiXCR, TCRdb re-called the 5' RACE reads, giving one row per CDR3 protein. The sample contains over 550,000 distinct CDR3 sequences, less than 9% of which appear only once. The donors were all healthy and Caucasian. These data are taken from a study of identical twins. Study observations and caveats: Interpretation of the results relied on cross-sectional statistical analysis and not on following the same donors. Sharing of beta out-of-frame sequences by twins showed a weaker excess.

These data are also associated with another study on yellow fever vaccine responses in identical twins.

The specimen sequenced was PBMCs. This TCR was sampled from a woman under 30 in good health.

CDR3 sequence reads: CASSQSGLAGNYNEQFF. Here the CDR3 DNA reads TGCGCCAGCAGCCAATCCGGACTAGCGGGAAACTACAATGAGCAGTTCTTC. The V and J genes are TRBV4-1 and TRBJ2-1; 12 nucleotides match TRBD2. This CDR3 contains 17 residues. Trimming at V came to 2 bases and at J to 3 bases, leaving 5 bases not matched to a gene. Germline assignment: CDR1 MGHRA and CDR2 YSYEKL.